The clone carrying this T cell receptor beta chain was observed a few times. Its antigen is currently unknown. The data are from a study of vaccination effects on CD4 cells after COVID-19. Study information: The study sampled a couple of convalescent patients 16 days and one week before vaccination. Supplemented with approximately 10 IU/ml IL-2 and about 10 ug/ml peptides, fewer than 2.5 million PBMC per well were kept in culture. Broader study findings: The study dataset contains few convalescent patients and includes no early post-infection timepoints.

Produced via immunoSEQ multiplex PCR; TCRdb's table is partial and in-frame only. Of roughly 68,000 clones listed, 72% were seen once; the top ten hold 20% to 25%. Isolation of CD4+ T cells took place after approximately ten days of culture. Days 3 and 7 were when half the medium was replaced with IL-2 medium. The material was CD4+ T cells from PBMCs cultured without peptide, obtained before COVID-19 vaccination. The sequence was collected from a human donor who had a prior SARS-CoV-2 infection.

The CDR3 protein is CASSAKYSNQPQHF. CDR3 sequence (DNA): TGTGCCAGCAGTGCTAAGTATAGCAATCAGCCCCAGCATTTT. This chain links TRBV2 with TRBJ1-5; no clear D gene. Per germline, CDR1 SNHLY and CDR2 FYNNEI. The CDR3 sequence is 14 residues long. V dropped 4 bases and J dropped 0 bases, with 7 bases sitting between them. Complete variable domain (other parts from reference TRBV2 and TRBJ1-5): EPEVTQTPSHQVTQMGQEVILRCVPISNHLYFYWYRQILGQKVEFLVSFYNNEISEKSEIFDDQFSVERPDGSNFTLKIRSTKLEDSAMYFCASSAKYSNQPQHFGDGTRLSIL.